This entry concerns a single TCR beta chain. The sample is drawn from a study of blood T cells in healthy people across ages. Primers used in a second PCR of roughly 6 to 11 cycles were a sample-barcoded 5' primer and a J-beta primer mix. MiXCR, applied by TCRdb to the 5' RACE reads, yields one record per CDR3 protein. Here the sample spans fewer than 950,000 distinct CDR3 sequences, about 53% being singletons. Trimming took off 0 bases at V and 1 base at J, with 7 bases between the two ends. CDR3 length: 14 amino acids. Germline V gene data show CDR1 as SGDLS and CDR2 as YYNGEE. This clonotype originated in a man aged 80 or over in good health. The chain has TRBV9 and TRBJ1-1; D is unresolved. Sequenced sample: blood. CDR3 protein: CASSVGGENTEAFF. Written as DNA, the CDR3 is TGTGCCAGCAGCGTAGGCGGGGAGAACACTGAAGCTTTCTTT.